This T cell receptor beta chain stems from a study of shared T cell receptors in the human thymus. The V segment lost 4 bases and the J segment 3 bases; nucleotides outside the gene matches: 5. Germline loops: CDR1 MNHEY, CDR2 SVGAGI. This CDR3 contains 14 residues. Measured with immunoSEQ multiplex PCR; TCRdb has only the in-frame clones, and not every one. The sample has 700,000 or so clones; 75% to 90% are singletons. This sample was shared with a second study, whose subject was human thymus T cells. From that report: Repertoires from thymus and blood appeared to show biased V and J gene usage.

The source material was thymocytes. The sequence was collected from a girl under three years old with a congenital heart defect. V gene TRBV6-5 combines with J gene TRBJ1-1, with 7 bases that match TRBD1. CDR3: CASSLRDSHTEAFF. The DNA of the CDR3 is TGTGCCAGCAGTTTGCGGGACAGTCACACTGAAGCTTTCTTT.